This entry lists 23 T cell receptor beta chains sequenced from one sample in a study of T cell responses to AZD1222 COVID-19 vaccine. Here immunoSEQ multiplex PCR was the method, and the copy in TCRdb shows in-frame clones only, minus some. The sample records 150,000 to 200,000 clones, roughly nine tenths being singletons. The specimen comprised peripheral blood, sampled on day 0 of AZD1222 vaccination. These receptor sequences come from an adult in good health.

The rearrangement links TRBV18 to TRBJ2-7; D not resolved. Germline V gene sequence: CDR1 KGHSH, CDR2 LQKENI. Trimming shortened V by 5 bases and J by 2 bases, and 13 bases separated the two germline ends. This CDR3 is built from 14 residues. CDR3 sequence (DNA): TGTGCCAGCTCATCTATGGACCAAACCTACGAGCAGTACTTC. It codes for CASSSMDQTYEQYF.

The genes are TRBV30 and TRBJ2-1, with a tentative D call TRBD2 (6 bases). V lost 5 bases to trimming and J lost 9 bases, with 20 bases between them. There are 14 residues in the CDR3. Germline V gene data show CDR1 as GTSNPN and CDR2 as SVGIG (reference sequence). CDR3 nucleotides: TGTGCCTGGCACCCGGGAGCCCGGCTCAGTGAGCAGTTCTTC. Protein sequence: CAWHPGARLSEQFF.

The gene calls are TRBV30 and TRBJ2-6; D may be TRBD1 (5 bases). Deletions cut 0 bases from V and 1 base from J, with 16 bases between. Germline V gene sequence: CDR1 GTSNPN, CDR2 SVGIG (reference sequence). The CDR3 length is 18 residues. Here the CDR3 reads CAWSVPSDSSSGANVLTF. CDR3 nucleotide sequence: TGTGCCTGGAGTGTTCCTAGTGACAGTTCTTCTGGGGCCAACGTCCTGACTTTC. The variable domain in full, completed from reference TRBV30 and TRBJ2-6, reads SQTIHQWPATLVQPVGSPLSLECTVEGTSNPNLYWYRQAAGRGLQLLFYSVGIGQISSEVPQNLSASRPQDRQFILSSKKLLLSDSGFYLCAWSVPSDSSSGANVLTFGAGSRLTVL.

A remark on this clone: Mismatch with germline at one junction end may stem from a read error. This chain uses TRBV13 with TRBJ1-2; 7 bases fit TRBD1. CDR3 size: 14 residues. Per germline, CDR1 PRHDT and CDR2 FYEKMQ (reference sequence). The CDR3 bases are TGTGCCAGCAGCATAGGAACAGGGGCGTATGGCTACACCTTC. Its translation is CASSIGTGAYGYTF.

This sequence joins TRBV11-2 and TRBJ2-2, with 9 bases fitting TRBD2. The ends lost 3 bases at V and 3 bases at J; junction bases unmatched: 5. Germline values: CDR1 SGHAT, CDR2 FQNNGV. The CDR3 spans 16 residues. The CDR3 spells CASSLRVAGDTGELFF. CDR3 DNA sequence: TGTGCCAGCAGCTTGAGGGTAGCGGGAGACACCGGGGAGCTGTTTTTT.

Comments on this clone: This sample also contains other DNA sequences that code for the same CDR3. The chain joins TRBV18 to TRBJ2-5, with a tentative D call TRBD1 (6 bases). Germline-derived CDR1 and CDR2 are KGHSH and LQKENI. V was trimmed by 3 bases and J by 2 bases, leaving 7 bases between them. The CDR3 extends over 13 amino acids. This CDR3 reads CASSPGQQETQYF. DNA for the CDR3: TGTGCCAGCTCACCCGGACAGCAAGAGACCCAGTACTTC.

This clone appeared once. This rearrangement joins TRBV4-1 to TRBJ2-1; TRBD2 matches 8 bases. The CDR3 totals 15 residues. Germline V lookup: CDR1 MGHRA, CDR2 YSYEKL. Germline trimming cut 6 bases from V and 0 bases from J; bases unmatched to any gene: 4. CDR3 protein: CASRDTSGSYNEQFF. CDR3 DNA: TGCGCCAGCAGGGACACTAGCGGCTCCTACAATGAGCAGTTCTTC.

This sequence joins TRBV23-1 and TRBJ1-2, with no clear D. TRBV23-1 is assigned to the ORF class and has an uncertain function. V lost 0 bases and J 3 bases, leaving 11 bases between the germline ends. The length of the CDR3 is 15 residues. Here the CDR3 DNA reads TGCGCCAGCAGTCAATCGAGGGCCGCGGACTATGGCTACACCTTC. Translation: CASSQSRAADYGYTF.

V and J are TRBV28 and TRBJ1-2; D is perhaps TRBD1 (6 bases). Trimming took off 6 bases at V and 8 bases at J, with 22 bases between the two ends. The CDR3 extends over 15 amino acids. Per germline, CDR1 MDHEN and CDR2 SYDVKM. The CDR3, as DNA: TGTGCCAGCAGCTGGGGCCCGGGGGGCTTGGGCGGCTACACCTTC. As protein: CASSWGPGGLGGYTF.

The gene calls are TRBV28 and TRBJ2-7, with 8 positions matching TRBD1. CDR1 is MDHEN, CDR2 SYDVKM, per germline. CDR3 size: 15 residues. Germline trimming cut 4 bases from V and 0 bases from J; bases unmatched to any gene: 5. The CDR3 reads CASSSTGTGSYEQYF. As DNA, the CDR3 is TGTGCCAGCAGTTCCACCGGGACAGGCTCCTACGAGCAGTACTTC. Supplemented by reference TRBV28 and TRBJ2-7, the full variable domain reads DVKVTQSSRYLVKRTGEKVFLECVQDMDHENMFWYRQDPGLGLRLIYFSYDVKMKEKGDIPEGYSVSREKKERFSLILESASTNQTSMYLCASSSTGTGSYEQYFGPGTRLTVT.

The CDR3 spells CASRAGTTYNTEAFF. The CDR3 DNA sequence: TGTGCCAGTAGAGCCGGGACAACCTATAACACTGAAGCTTTCTTT. V usage is TRBV19 and J usage is TRBJ1-1; possible D gene TRBD1, 6 bases. Trimming removed 6 bases at V and 2 bases at J, with 16 bases between. CDR3 length: 15 amino acids. CDR1 and CDR2 from the germline V gene are LNHDA and SQIVND (reference sequence).

This clone was counted a single time. The rearrangement links TRBV13 to TRBJ2-7; 9 nucleotides align to TRBD2. CDR1 and CDR2 from the germline V gene are PRHDT and FYEKMQ (reference sequence). V shed 2 bases, J shed 7 bases, and the junction held 9 bases outside the gene matches. The CDR3 consists of 15 residues. The CDR3 reads CASSLFSSGGSEQYF. The CDR3 DNA reads as TGTGCCAGCAGCTTATTCTCCAGCGGGGGGTCGGAGCAGTACTTC.

The J gene is TRBJ1-1, the V gene TRBV28; D gene uncertain. The CDR3 length is 16 residues. V lost 8 bases and J 0 bases, leaving 19 bases between the germline ends. CDR1 is MDHEN and CDR2 is SYDVKM in the germline V gene. Here the CDR3 DNA reads TGTGCCAGCCCTCCTAGGGATCCGATCATGAACACTGAAGCTTTCTTT. As protein: CASPPRDPIMNTEAFF.

This chain connects TRBV24-1 to TRBJ1-1, with TRBD1 as a possible D gene (5 bases). With 10 bases removed from V and 1 base from J, the gap between germline ends came to 15 bases. Germline V gene lookup returns CDR1 KGHDR and CDR2 SFDVKD. There are 14 residues in the CDR3. The CDR3 region has the DNA TGTGCCACTACCCCCTCGGGACCGAACACTGAAGCTTTCTTT. It translates to CATTPSGPNTEAFF.

The CDR3 region is CASSPRPTGSAGQYNEQFF. DNA of the CDR3: TGCGCCAGCAGCCCCAGACCCACCGGAAGCGCGGGCCAGTACAATGAGCAGTTCTTC. The V call is TRBV5-1, the J call TRBJ2-1; maybe TRBD2 (5 bases). Germline CDR1 and CDR2: SGHRS and YFSETQ. This CDR3 has 19 amino acids. The germline V and J ends were trimmed by 4 bases and 4 bases, with 27 bases remaining between them.

This chain links TRBV5-1 with TRBJ1-6; TRBD1 might be the D (5 bases). Per germline, CDR1 SGHRS and CDR2 YFSETQ. The CDR3 is made up of 12 amino acids. V lost 1 base and J lost 14, with 10 bases in between. CDR3 amino acids: CASSLLGAALHF. As DNA, the CDR3 is TGCGCCAGCAGCTTGTTAGGGGCCGCCCTCCACTTT.

The rearrangement joins TRBV9 to TRBJ2-1; D is ambiguous. V lost 0 bases and J 0 bases, leaving 10 bases between the germline ends. The CDR3 runs 16 residues. The germline V gene encodes CDR1 SGDLS and CDR2 YYNGEE. The CDR3 protein is CASSVVSLSSYNEQFF. Written as DNA, the CDR3 is TGTGCCAGCAGCGTAGTTTCCCTAAGCTCCTACAATGAGCAGTTCTTC.

V usage is TRBV30 and J usage is TRBJ1-2, with 9 bases aligning to TRBD1. J gave up 0 bases and V 3 bases, and 5 bases lay outside the gene matches. Germline lookup yields CDR1 GTSNPN and CDR2 SVGIG (reference sequence). There are 15 residues in the CDR3. The CDR3 protein is CAWRGDRASNYGYTF. The DNA of the CDR3 is TGTGCCTGGAGGGGGGACAGGGCCTCTAACTATGGCTACACCTTC. Filled out from reference TRBV30 and TRBJ1-2, the complete variable domain reads SQTIHQWPATLVQPVGSPLSLECTVEGTSNPNLYWYRQAAGRGLQLLFYSVGIGQISSEVPQNLSASRPQDRQFILSSKKLLLSDSGFYLCAWRGDRASNYGYTFGSGTRLTVV.

This chain's CDR3 is CASSIPEVGELFF. For the CDR3, the DNA is TGTGCCAGTAGTATTCCGGAGGTCGGGGAGCTGTTTTTT. This chain joins TRBV19 and TRBJ2-2, with D perhaps TRBD2 (5 bases). Trimming stripped 3 bases from V and 7 bases from J, with 9 bases between. Germline V gene lookup returns CDR1 LNHDA and CDR2 SQIVND (reference sequence). The CDR3 consists of 13 residues.

J is TRBJ1-4 and V is TRBV19, with TRBD1 identical over 12 bases. CDR1 and CDR2 from the germline V gene are LNHDA and SQIVND (reference sequence). The CDR3 is made up of 12 amino acids. The CDR3 bases are TGTGGGCGGGACAGGGGGCCTGAAAAACTGTTTTTT. Translation gives CGRDRGPEKLFF.

This chain links TRBV11-2 with TRBJ2-3; tentatively, D is TRBD2 (6 bases). The CDR3 sequence is 16 residues long. Germline values: CDR1 SGHAT, CDR2 FQNNGV. Trimming removed 3 bases from V and 2 bases from J, with 15 bases in between. CDR3 coding DNA: TGTGCCAGCAGCTTCCGGCGTGGGGGGACCACAGATACGCAGTATTTT. It is translated as CASSFRRGGTTDTQYF.

The chain employs TRBV4-2 and TRBJ2-1; the D gene could be TRBD1 or TRBD2 (6 bases each). Trimming took 0 bases from V and 3 from J, leaving 21 bases between them. From germline, CDR1 is LGHNA and CDR2 YNFKEQ. The CDR3 totals 19 residues. The CDR3 sequence is CASSQEWDMGVGGYNEQFF. CDR3 in DNA: TGTGCCAGCAGCCAAGAGTGGGACATGGGCGTGGGGGGCTACAATGAGCAGTTCTTC.

The rearrangement joins TRBV5-1 to TRBJ1-1; 7 bases are a match to TRBD1. CDR1 and CDR2 from the germline V gene are SGHRS and YFSETQ. There are 13 residues in the CDR3. V shed 4 bases, J shed 8 bases, and the junction held 8 bases outside the gene matches. The CDR3 region has the DNA TGCGCCAGCAGCCCCACCTTGACAGGGGAAGCTTTCTTT. This sequence encodes CASSPTLTGEAFF.